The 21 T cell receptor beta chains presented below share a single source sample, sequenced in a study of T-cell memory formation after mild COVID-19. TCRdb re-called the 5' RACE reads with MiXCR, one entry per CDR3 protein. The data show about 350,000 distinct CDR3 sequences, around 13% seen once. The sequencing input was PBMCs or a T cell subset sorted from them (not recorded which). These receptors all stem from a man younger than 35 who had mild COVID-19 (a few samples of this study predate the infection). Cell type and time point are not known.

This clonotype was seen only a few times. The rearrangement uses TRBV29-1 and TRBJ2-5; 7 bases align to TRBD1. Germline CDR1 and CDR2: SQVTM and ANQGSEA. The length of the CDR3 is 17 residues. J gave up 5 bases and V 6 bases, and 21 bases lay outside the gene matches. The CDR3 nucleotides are TGCAGCGTCGACCCACCCACTGGGACAGACTATCGGGAGACCCAGTACTTC. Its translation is CSVDPPTGTDYRETQYF. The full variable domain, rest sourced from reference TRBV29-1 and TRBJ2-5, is SAVISQKPSRDICQRGTSLTIQCQVDSQVTMMFWYRQQPGQSLTLIATANQGSEATYESGFVIDKFPISRPNLTFSTLTVSNMSPEDSSIYLCSVDPPTGTDYRETQYFGPGTRLLVL.

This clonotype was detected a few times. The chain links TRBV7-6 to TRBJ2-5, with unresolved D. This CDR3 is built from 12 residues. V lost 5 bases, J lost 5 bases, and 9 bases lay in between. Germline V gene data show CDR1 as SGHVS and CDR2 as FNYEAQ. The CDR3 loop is CASSPVLETQYF. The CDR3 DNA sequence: TGTGCCAGCAGCCCCGTACTCGAGACCCAGTACTTC.

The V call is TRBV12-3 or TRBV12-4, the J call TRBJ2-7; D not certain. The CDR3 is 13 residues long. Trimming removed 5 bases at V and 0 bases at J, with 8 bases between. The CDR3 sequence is CASSLGISYEQYF. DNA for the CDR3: TGTGCCAGCAGTCTCGGAATCTCCTACGAGCAGTACTTC.

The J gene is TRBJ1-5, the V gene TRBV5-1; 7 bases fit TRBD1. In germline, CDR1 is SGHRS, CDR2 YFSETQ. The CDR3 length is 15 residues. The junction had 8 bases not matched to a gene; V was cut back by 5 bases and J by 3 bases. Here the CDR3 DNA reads TGCGCCAGCAGGAAGGAGACAGGGTTCAATCAGCCCCAGCATTTT. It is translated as CASRKETGFNQPQHF. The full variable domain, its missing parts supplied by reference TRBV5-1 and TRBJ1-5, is KAGVTQTPRYLIKTRGQQVTLSCSPISGHRSVSWYQQTPGQGLQFLFEYFSETQRNKGNFPGRFSGRQFSNSRSEMNVSTLELGDSALYLCASRKETGFNQPQHFGDGTRLSIL.

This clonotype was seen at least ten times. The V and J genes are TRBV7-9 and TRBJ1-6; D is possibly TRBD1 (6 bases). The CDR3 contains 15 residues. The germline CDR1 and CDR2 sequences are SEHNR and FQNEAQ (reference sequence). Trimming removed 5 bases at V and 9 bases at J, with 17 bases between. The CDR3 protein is CASSPDNPRGSPLHF. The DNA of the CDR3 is TGTGCCAGCAGCCCGGACAACCCCAGGGGTTCACCCCTCCACTTT.

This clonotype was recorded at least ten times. In DNA form, the CDR3 reads TGTGCCAGCAGCTTAGGCCCCAGCTCCTACAATGAGCAGTTCTTC. Its protein is CASSLGPSSYNEQFF. The V gene is TRBV7-3, the J gene TRBJ2-1, with no clear D. The CDR3 is made up of 15 amino acids. Germline V gene lookup returns CDR1 SGHTA and CDR2 FQGTGA. The V end was cut by 2 bases, the J end by 0 bases, with 8 bases between.

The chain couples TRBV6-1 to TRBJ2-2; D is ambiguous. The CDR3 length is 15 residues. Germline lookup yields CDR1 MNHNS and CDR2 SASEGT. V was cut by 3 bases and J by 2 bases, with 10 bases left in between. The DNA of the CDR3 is TGTGCCAGCAGTGACCAGGTTCCCAACACCGGGGAGCTGTTTTTT. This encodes CASSDQVPNTGELFF.

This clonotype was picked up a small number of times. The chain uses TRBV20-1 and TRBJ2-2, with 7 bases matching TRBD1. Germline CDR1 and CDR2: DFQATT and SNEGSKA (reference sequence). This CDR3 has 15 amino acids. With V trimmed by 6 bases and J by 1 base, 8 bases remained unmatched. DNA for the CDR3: TGCAGTGCCCCGACAGGGACCCTGAACACCGGGGAGCTGTTTTTT. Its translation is CSAPTGTLNTGELFF.

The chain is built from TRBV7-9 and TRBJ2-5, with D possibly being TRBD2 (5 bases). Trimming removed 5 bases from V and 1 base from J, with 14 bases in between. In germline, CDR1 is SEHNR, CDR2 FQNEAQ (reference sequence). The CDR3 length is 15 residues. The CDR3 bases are TGTGCCAGCAGCGGGCAGAGGGCCTCCCAAGAGACCCAGTACTTC. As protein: CASSGQRASQETQYF.

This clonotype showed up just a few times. CDR3 bases: TGTGCCAGCACCCCCACGGACACTGAAGCTTTCTTT. Its translation: CASTPTDTEAFF. This chain joins TRBV7-9 and TRBJ1-1; unclear D gene. The V gene lost 7 bases and the J gene lost 3 bases, with 9 bases spanning the gap. From germline, CDR1 is SEHNR and CDR2 FQNEAQ (reference sequence). The CDR3 is made up of 12 amino acids.

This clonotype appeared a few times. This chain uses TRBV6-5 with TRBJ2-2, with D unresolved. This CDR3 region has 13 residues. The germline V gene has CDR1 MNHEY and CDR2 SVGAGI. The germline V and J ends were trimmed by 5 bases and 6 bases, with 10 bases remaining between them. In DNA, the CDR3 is TGTGCCAGCAGTCCGACCCGATCCGGGGAGCTGTTTTTT. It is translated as CASSPTRSGELFF.

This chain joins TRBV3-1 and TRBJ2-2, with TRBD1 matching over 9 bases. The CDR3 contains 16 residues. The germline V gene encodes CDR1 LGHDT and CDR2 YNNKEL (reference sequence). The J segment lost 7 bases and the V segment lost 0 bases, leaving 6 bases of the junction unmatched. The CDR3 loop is CASSQDVGTGIGELFF. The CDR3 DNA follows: TGTGCCAGCAGCCAAGATGTGGGGACAGGGATCGGGGAGCTGTTTTTT.

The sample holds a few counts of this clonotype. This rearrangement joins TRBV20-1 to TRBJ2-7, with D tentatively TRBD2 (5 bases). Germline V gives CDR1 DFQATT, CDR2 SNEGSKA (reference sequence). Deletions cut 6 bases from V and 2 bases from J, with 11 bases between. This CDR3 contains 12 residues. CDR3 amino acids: CSAWAGPYEQYF. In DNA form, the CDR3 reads TGCAGTGCCTGGGCGGGCCCCTACGAGCAGTACTTC.

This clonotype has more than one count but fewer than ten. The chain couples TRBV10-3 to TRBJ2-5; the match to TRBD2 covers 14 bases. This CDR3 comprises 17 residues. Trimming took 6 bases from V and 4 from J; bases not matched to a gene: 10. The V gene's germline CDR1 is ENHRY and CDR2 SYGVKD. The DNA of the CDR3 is TGTGCCATCAGCCCGCCCCCCGGACTAGCGGGGGGAGAGACCCAGTACTTC. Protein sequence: CAISPPPGLAGGETQYF.

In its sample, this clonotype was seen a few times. CDR3 residues: CASSATRGQGGYNEQFF. The CDR3 coding sequence is TGTGCCAGCAGCGCCACCCGGGGACAGGGTGGCTACAATGAGCAGTTCTTC. This chain connects TRBV9 to TRBJ2-1; the match to TRBD1 covers 9 bases. Trimming at V came to 3 bases and at J to 3 bases, leaving 10 bases not matched to a gene. Germline V lookup: CDR1 SGDLS, CDR2 YYNGEE. The CDR3 totals 17 residues.

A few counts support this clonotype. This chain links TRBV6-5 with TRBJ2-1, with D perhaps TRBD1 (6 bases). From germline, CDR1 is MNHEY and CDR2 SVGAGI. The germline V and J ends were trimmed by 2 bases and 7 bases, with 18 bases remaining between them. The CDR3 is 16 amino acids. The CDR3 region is CASSYVGTSAQNEQFF. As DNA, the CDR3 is TGTGCCAGCAGTTACGTCGGGACAAGTGCCCAGAATGAGCAGTTCTTC.

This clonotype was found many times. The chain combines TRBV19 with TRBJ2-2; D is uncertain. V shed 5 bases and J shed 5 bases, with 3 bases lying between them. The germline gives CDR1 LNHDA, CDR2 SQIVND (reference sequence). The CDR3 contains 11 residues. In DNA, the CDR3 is TGTGCCAGTAGTGGAACCGGGGAGCTGTTTTTT. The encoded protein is CASSGTGELFF.

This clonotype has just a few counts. CDR3 residues: CASSQGVDTEAFF. CDR3 DNA: TGTGCCAGCAGCCAAGGGGTCGACACTGAAGCTTTCTTT. V gene TRBV6-2 or TRBV6-3 combines with J gene TRBJ1-1; a weak D match, TRBD1 (5 bases). Germline loops: CDR1 MNHEY, CDR2 SVGEGT. The CDR3 length is 13 residues. Trimming cost V 6 bases and J 3 bases, with 11 bases left between them.

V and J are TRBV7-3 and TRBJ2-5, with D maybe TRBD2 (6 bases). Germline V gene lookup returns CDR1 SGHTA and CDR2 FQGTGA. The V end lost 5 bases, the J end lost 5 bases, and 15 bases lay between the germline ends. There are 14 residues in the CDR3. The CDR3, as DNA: TGTGCCAGCAGCACCGGGACTCCTGGGGAGACCCAGTACTTC. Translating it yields CASSTGTPGETQYF.

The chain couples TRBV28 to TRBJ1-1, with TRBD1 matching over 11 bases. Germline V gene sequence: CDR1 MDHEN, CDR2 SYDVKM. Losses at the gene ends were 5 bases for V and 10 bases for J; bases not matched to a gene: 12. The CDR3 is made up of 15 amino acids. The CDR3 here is CASSPPDRGLDRAFF. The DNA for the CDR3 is TGTGCCAGCAGTCCCCCGGACAGGGGGCTAGATAGAGCTTTCTTT.

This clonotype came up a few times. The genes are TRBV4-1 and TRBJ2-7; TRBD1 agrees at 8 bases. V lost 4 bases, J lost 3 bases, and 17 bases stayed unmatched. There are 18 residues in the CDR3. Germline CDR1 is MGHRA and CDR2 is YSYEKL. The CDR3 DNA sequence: TGCGCCAGCAGCCGGAACTACCCGTCAGGGGGCGCGAACTACGAGCAGTACGTC. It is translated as CASSRNYPSGGANYEQYV.